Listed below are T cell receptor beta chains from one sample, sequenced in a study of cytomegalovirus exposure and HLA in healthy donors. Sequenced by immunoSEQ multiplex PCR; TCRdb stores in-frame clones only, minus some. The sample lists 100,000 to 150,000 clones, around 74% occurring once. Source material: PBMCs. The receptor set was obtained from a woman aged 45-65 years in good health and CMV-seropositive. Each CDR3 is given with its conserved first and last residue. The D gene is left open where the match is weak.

CASSYSRASSGNTIYF	TRBV6-5	TRBJ1-3	.
CASSKDREREETQYF	TRBV19	TRBJ2-5	.
CASSTSDRVGYGYTF	TRBV19	TRBJ1-2	TRBD1
CASSKAGNIQYF	TRBV19	TRBJ2-4	.
CASSESQETQYF	TRBV25-1	TRBJ2-5	.
CASSMSGGPMGSNQPQHF	TRBV19	TRBJ1-5	.
CASSEERRDSGNTIYF	TRBV2	TRBJ1-3	.
CASSVPRATDTQYF	TRBV2	TRBJ2-3	.
CASSLGGQGEQFF	TRBV7-7	TRBJ2-1	TRBD1
CASSPGTRSGEQYF	TRBV6-5	TRBJ2-7	TRBD2
CASSRRTEPSYEQYF	TRBV21-1	TRBJ2-7	.
CASTYSGSGLNQPQHF	TRBV19	TRBJ1-5	.